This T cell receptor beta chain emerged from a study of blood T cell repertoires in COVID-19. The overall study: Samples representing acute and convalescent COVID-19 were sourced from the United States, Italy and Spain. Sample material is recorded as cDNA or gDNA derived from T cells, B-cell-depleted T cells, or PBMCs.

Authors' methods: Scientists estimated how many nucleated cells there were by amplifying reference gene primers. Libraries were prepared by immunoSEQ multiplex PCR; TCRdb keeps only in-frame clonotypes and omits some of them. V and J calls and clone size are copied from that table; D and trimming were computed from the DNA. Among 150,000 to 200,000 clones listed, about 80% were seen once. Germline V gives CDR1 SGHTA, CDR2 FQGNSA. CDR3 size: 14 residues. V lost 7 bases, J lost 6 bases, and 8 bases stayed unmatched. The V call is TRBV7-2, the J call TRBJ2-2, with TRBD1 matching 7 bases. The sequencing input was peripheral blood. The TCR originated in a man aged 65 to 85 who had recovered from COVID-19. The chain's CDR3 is CASTRQGGAGELFF. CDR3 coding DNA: TGTGCCAGCACAAGACAGGGTGGGGCCGGGGAGCTGTTTTTT.